This T cell receptor (beta chain) was documented in a study of beta chain features in type 1 diabetes. Across the whole study: All samples combined gave 107,917,701 sorted cells for examination.

Findings and caveats of the study: The similarity of naive, central memory and Treg TCRB repertoires appeared greater among patients than among healthy donors.

Using CD45RO/CCR7/CD25/CD127/CD95/CD27, CD4+ naive, central memory, regulatory and stem cell-like memory cells were sorted. Comment on this clone: Its antigen remains unidentified. A read error may account for a junction end that differs from germline.

CDR3 size: 15 residues. Germline values: CDR1 SGHNT, CDR2 YYREEE (reference sequence). The isolated RNA, all of it, was reverse transcribed, so expressed TCRB transcripts were what got sequenced. This table comes from immunoSEQ multiplex PCR, and its TCRdb copy is limited to in-frame clones, with some not included. This table holds 240,000 or so clones, about 70% found once. Material: naive CD4+ T cells from blood. The V call is TRBV5-4, the J call TRBJ2-1; weak D call: TRBD2 (6 bases). This receptor was identified in a man aged 25 to 40 in good health. CDR3: CASSQEEREYNEQFF. CDR3 coding DNA: TGCGCCAGCAGCCAAGAGGAACGGGAGTACAATGAGCAGTTCTTC. Looking up the rest from reference TRBV5-4 and TRBJ2-1 gives the full variable domain: ETGVTQSPTHLIKTRGQQVTLRCSSQSGHNTVSWYQQALGQGPQFIFQYYREEENGRGNFPPRFSGLQFPNYSSELNVNALELDDSALYLCASSQEEREYNEQFFGPGTRLTVL.